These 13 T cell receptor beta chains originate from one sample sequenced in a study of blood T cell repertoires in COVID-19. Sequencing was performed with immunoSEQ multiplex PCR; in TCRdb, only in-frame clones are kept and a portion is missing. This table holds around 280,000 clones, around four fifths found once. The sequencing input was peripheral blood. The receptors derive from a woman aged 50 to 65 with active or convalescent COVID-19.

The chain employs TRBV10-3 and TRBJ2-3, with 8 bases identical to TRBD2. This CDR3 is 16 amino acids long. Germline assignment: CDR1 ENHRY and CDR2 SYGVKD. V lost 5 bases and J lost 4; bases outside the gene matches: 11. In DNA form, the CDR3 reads TGTGCCATCAGTCCTGTCGGACTAGCTCGGTCAGATACGCAGTATTTT. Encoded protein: CAISPVGLARSDTQYF.

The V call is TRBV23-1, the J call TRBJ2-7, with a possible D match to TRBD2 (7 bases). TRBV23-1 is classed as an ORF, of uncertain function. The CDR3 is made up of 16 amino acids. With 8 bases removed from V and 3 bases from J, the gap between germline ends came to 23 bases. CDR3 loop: CASLRGEGGLFYEQYF. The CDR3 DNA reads TGCGCCAGCCTCCGGGGGGAGGGGGGCCTGTTCTACGAGCAGTACTTC.

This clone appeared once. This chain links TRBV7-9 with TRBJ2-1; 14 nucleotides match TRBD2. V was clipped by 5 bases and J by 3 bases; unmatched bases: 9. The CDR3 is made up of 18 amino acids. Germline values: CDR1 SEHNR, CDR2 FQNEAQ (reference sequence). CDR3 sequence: CASSPRGLAGALYNEQFF. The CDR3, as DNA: TGTGCCAGCAGCCCCCGGGGACTAGCGGGGGCCCTCTACAATGAGCAGTTCTTC.

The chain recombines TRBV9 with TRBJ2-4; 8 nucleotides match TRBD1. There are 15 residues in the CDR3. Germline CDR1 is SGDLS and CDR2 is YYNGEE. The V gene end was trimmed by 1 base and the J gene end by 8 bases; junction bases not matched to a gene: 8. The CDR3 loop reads CASSVSGSTGDIQYF. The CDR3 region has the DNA TGTGCCAGCAGCGTATCGGGCTCGACAGGGGACATTCAGTACTTC.

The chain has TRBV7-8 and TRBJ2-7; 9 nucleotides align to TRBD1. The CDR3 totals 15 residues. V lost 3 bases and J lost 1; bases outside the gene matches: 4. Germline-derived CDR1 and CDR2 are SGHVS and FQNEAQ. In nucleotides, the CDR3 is TGTGCCAGCAGCTTGAGGGGACAGGGATCCTACGAGCAGTACTTC. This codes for CASSLRGQGSYEQYF.

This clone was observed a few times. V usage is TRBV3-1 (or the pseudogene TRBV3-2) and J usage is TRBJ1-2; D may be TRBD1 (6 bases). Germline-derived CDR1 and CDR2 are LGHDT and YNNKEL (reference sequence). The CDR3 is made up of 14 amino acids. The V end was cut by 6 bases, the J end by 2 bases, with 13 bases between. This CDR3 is CASRAGEENYGYTF. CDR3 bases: TGTGCCAGCAGAGCAGGGGAAGAGAACTATGGCTACACCTTC.

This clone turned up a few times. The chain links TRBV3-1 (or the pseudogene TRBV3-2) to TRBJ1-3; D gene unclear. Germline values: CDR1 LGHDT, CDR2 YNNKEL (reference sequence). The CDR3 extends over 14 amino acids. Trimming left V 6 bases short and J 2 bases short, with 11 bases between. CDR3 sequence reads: CASSRQVAGNTIYF. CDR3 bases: TGTGCCAGCAGTCGGCAGGTAGCTGGAAACACCATATATTTT.

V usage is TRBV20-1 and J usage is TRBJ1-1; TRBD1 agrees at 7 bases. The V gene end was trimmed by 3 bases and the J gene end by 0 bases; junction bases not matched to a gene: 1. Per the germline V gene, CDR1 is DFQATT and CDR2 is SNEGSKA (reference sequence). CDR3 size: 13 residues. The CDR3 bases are TGCAGTGCTAGTGGGACAGTGAACACTGAAGCTTTCTTT. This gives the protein CSASGTVNTEAFF.

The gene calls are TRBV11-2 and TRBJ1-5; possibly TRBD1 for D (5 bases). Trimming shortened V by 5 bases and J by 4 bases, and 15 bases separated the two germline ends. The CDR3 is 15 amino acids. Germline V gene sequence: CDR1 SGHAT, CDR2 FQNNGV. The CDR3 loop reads CASSPAGGGNQPQHF. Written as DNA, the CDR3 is TGTGCCAGCAGCCCAGCGGGGGGAGGGAATCAGCCCCAGCATTTT.

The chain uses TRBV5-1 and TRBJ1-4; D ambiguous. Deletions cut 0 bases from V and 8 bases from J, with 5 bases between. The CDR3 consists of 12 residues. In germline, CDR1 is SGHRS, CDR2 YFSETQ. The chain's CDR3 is CASSLAVEKLFF. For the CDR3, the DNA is TGCGCCAGCAGCTTGGCTGTGGAAAAACTGTTTTTT.

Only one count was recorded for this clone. The CDR3 bases are TGTGCCAGCAGTGAGCGGGAGGGGGGCACCGGGGAGCTGTTTTTT. Its translation: CASSEREGGTGELFF. The chain has TRBV2 and TRBJ2-2; 9 bases match TRBD2. The CDR3 is 15 residues long. Looked up from germline, CDR1 is SNHLY and CDR2 is FYNNEI. Trimming at V came to 3 bases and at J to 4 bases, leaving 3 bases not matched to a gene.

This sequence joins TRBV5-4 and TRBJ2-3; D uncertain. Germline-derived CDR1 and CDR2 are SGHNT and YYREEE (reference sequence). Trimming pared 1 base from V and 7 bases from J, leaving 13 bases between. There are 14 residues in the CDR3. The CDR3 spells CASSLMRPDNTQYF. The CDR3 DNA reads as TGTGCCAGCAGCTTGATGCGGCCCGATAATACGCAGTATTTT.

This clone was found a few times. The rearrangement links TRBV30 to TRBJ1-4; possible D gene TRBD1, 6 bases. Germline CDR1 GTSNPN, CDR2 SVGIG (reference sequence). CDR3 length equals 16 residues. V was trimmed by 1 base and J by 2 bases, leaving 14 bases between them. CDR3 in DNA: TGTGCCTGGAGTGGGGGGGGGCTCTCGACTAATGAAAAACTGTTTTTT. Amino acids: CAWSGGGLSTNEKLFF.